This T cell receptor (beta chain) was retrieved from a study of blood T cell repertoires in COVID-19. Study in general: The United States, Italy and Spain supplied acute and convalescent COVID-19 samples. PBMCs, B-cell-depleted T cells, or T cells provided the cDNA or gDNA that made up the material.

The germline V gene encodes CDR1 KGHDR and CDR2 SFDVKD. The CDR3 totals 16 residues. The V end was cut by 3 bases, the J end by 2 bases, with 14 bases between. Authors' data handling: Estimation of nucleated cell counts relied on the amplification of reference gene primers. Sequencing used immunoSEQ multiplex PCR; TCRdb keeps in-frame clones, though not all of them. That table is the source of V, J and clone size, and D and trimming were worked out from the DNA. Of around 200,000 clones in the sample, around 80% are singletons; the top ten hold 8.2%. What was sequenced was peripheral blood. The chain carries TRBV24-1 and TRBJ2-3, with D perhaps TRBD1 (6 bases). The source of this sequence is a woman in her forties or fifties with acute or convalescent COVID-19. The CDR3 spells CATSDRRTDLTDTQYF. CDR3 nucleotides: TGTGCCACCAGTGATCGTCGGACAGATCTCACAGATACGCAGTATTTT.